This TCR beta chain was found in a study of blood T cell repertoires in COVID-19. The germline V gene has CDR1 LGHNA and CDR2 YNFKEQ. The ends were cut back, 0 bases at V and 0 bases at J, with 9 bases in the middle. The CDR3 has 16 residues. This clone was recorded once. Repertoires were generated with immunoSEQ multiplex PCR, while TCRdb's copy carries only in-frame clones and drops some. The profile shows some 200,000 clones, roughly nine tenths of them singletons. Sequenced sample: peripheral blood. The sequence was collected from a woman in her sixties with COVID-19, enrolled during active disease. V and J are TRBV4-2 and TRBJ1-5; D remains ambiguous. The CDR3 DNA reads TGTGCCAGCAGCCAAGATCAGGCGTCTAGCAATCAGCCCCAGCATTTT. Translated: CASSQDQASSNQPQHF.